This T cell receptor (beta chain) is drawn from a study of CD8 T cells in Susac syndrome. Random hexamers were used to reverse transcribe the RNA input (about 0.45 to 1 ug). One entry per CDR3 protein results from TCRdb running MiXCR on the immunoSEQ multiplex PCR reads. Of roughly 250,000 distinct CDR3 sequences in the sample, roughly 95% were seen once. From germline, CDR1 is SGDLS and CDR2 YYNGEE. V dropped 0 bases and J dropped 1 base, with 6 bases sitting between them. The CDR3 contains 14 residues. The specimen sequenced was CD4+ T cells from PBMCs. The rearrangement uses TRBV9 and TRBJ2-3; D is undetermined. The clonotype originates from a human donor with Susac syndrome. The CDR3 DNA reads as TGTGCCAGCAGCGTAGAACCAGGCACAGATACGCAGTATTTT. Translation: CASSVEPGTDTQYF.